This T cell receptor (beta chain) is drawn from a study of T cells in Graves' hyperthyroidism and ophthalmopathy. Study results and limitations: Expanded thyroid clonotypes (above 0.001) were mostly also found in blood. Ophthalmopathy prediction by the model preceded onset by a median roughly 6.3 months.

The CDR3 has 16 residues. CDR1 is SGHDT, CDR2 YYEEEE, per germline. V lost 1 base, J lost 2 bases, and 15 bases lay in between. There are many counts of this clonotype. Its antigen is not known. Across 18 months, stable Graves' hyperthyroidism was marked by no progression to ophthalmopathy. Patients were excluded because of uncontrolled infection, other autoimmune disease, pregnancy or lactation. TCR beta CDR3 regions were amplified from RNA. During a first-round RT-PCR of the TCR CDR3, the HTBI primer set was used. TCRdb itself ran the multiplex PCR reads through MiXCR, one entry per CDR3 protein. This table has about 47,000 distinct CDR3 sequences, roughly 50% appearing once.

Material for sequencing was peripheral blood or thyroid tissue (not recorded which). This chain uses TRBV5-6 with TRBJ1-2; D gene ambiguous. This TCR derives from a man aged 18 to 30 with Graves' hyperthyroidism. The CDR3 loop reads CASSLNVPRGNYGYTF. The CDR3 DNA reads TGTGCCAGCAGCTTGAATGTGCCGCGCGGGAACTATGGCTACACCTTC.